Sequencing of this T cell receptor beta chain was carried out in a study of blood T cell repertoires in COVID-19. Study in general: PBMCs, B-cell-depleted T cells, or T cells were the source of the cDNA or gDNA that made up the material.

Trimming removed 4 bases from V and 3 bases from J, with 14 bases in between. Germline CDR1 SGHRS, CDR2 YFSETQ. CDR3 length equals 14 residues. Profiled with immunoSEQ multiplex PCR; TCRdb holds only in-frame clones, not every one. The repertoire holds tens of thousands of clones, with approximately 90% as singletons. The clonotype comes from a human donor in a cohort sampled during active COVID-19. The chain is built from TRBV5-1 and TRBJ2-7; tentatively, D is TRBD1 (5 bases). Sequencing was carried out using peripheral blood. CDR3 region: CASSPDKNYYEQYF. The CDR3 DNA is TGCGCCAGCAGCCCGGACAAGAATTACTACGAGCAGTACTTC. Using reference TRBV5-1 and TRBJ2-7 for the parts outside the CDR3, the full variable domain is KAGVTQTPRYLIKTRGQQVTLSCSPISGHRSVSWYQQTPGQGLQFLFEYFSETQRNKGNFPGRFSGRQFSNSRSEMNVSTLELGDSALYLCASSPDKNYYEQYFGPGTRLTVT.